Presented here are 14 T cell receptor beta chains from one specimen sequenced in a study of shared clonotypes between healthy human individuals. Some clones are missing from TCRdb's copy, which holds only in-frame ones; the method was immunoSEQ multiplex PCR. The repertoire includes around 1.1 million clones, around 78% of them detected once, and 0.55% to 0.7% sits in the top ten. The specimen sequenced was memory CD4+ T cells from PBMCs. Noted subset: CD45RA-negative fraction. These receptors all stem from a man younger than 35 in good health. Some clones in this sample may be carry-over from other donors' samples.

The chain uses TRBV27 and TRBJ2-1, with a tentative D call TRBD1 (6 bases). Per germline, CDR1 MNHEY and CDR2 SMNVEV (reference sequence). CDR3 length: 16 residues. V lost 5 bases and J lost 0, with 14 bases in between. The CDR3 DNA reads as TGTGCCAGCAGTCGGTGGGACACGAGCTCCTACAATGAGCAGTTCTTC. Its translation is CASSRWDTSSYNEQFF.

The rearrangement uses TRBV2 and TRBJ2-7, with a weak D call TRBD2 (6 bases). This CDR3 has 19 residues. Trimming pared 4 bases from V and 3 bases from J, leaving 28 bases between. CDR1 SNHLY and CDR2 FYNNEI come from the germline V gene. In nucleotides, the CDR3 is TGTGCCAGCAGTGGGGGGTTCGACTACCTGAAACGGCGGGACTACGAGCAGTACTTC. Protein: CASSGGFDYLKRRDYEQYF.

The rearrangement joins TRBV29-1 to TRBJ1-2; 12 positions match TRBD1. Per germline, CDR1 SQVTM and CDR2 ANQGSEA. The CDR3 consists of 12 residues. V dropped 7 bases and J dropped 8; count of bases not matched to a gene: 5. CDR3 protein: CSGGTGGEGYTF. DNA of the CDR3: TGCAGCGGTGGGACAGGGGGCGAGGGCTACACCTTC.

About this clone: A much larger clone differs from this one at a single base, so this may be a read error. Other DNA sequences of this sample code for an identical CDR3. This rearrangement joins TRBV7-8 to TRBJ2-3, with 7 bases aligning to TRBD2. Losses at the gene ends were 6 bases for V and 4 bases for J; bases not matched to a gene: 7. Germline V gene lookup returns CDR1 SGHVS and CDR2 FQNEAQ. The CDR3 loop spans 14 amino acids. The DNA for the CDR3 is TGTGCCAGCAGGCTGCGGGGGAGGGCAGATACGCAGTATTTT. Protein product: CASRLRGRADTQYF.

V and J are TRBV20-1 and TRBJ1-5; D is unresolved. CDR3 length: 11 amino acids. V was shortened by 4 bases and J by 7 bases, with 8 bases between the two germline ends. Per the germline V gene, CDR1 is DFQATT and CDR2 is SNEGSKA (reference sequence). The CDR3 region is CSATVDQPQHF. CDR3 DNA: TGCAGTGCTACCGTGGACCAGCCCCAGCATTTT.

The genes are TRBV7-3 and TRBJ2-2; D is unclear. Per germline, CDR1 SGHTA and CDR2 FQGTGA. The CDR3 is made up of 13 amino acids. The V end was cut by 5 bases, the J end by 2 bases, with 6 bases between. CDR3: CASSSGNTGELFF. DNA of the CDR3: TGTGCCAGCAGCAGTGGTAACACCGGGGAGCTGTTTTTT.

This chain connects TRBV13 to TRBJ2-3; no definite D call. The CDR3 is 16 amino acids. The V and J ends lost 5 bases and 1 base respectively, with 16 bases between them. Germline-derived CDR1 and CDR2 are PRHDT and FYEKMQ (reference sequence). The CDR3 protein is CASSKSSGRGTDTQYF. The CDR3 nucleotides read TGTGCCAGCAGCAAGTCATCGGGTCGGGGCACAGATACGCAGTATTTT. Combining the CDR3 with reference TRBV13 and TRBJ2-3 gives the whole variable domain AAGVIQSPRHLIKEKRETATLKCYPIPRHDTVYWYQQGPGQDPQFLISFYEKMQSDKGSIPDRFSAQQFSDYHSELNMSSLELGDSALYFCASSKSSGRGTDTQYFGPGTRLTVL.

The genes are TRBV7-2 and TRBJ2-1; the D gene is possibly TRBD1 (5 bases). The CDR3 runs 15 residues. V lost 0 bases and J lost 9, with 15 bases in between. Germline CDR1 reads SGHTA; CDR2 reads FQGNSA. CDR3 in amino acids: CASSLARLPQGEQFF. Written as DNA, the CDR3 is TGTGCCAGCAGCTTAGCGAGGCTTCCTCAGGGTGAGCAGTTCTTC.

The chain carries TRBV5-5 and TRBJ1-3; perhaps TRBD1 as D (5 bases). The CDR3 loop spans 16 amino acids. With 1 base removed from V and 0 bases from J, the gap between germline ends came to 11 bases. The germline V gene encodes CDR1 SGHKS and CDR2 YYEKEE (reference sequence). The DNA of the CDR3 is TGTGCCAGCAGCTTGAAGGACACCACCTCTGGAAACACCATATATTTT. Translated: CASSLKDTTSGNTIYF.

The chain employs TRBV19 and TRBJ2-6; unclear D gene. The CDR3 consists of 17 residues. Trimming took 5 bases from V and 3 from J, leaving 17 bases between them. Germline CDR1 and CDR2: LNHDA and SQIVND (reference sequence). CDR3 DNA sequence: TGTGCCAGTAGTTTAGGTAGGCCGTCAGGTGGGGCCAACGTCCTGACTTTC. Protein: CASSLGRPSGGANVLTF.

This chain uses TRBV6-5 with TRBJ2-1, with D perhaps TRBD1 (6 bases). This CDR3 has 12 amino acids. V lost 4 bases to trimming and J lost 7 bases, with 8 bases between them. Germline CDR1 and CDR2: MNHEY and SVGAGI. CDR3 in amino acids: CASSSQGNEQFF. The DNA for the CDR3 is TGTGCCAGCAGTTCACAGGGTAATGAGCAGTTCTTC.

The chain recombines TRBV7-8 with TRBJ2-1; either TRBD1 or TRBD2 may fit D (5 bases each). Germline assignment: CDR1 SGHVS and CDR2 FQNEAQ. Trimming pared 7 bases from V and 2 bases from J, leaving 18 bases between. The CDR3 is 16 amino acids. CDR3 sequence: CASIPAGREPYNEQFF. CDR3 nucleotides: TGTGCCAGCATCCCCGCGGGCAGGGAACCCTACAATGAGCAGTTCTTC.

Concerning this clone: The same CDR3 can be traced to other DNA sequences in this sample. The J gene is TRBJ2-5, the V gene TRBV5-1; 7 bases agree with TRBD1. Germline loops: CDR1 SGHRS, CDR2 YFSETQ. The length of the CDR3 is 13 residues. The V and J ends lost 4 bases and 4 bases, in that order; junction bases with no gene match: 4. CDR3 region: CASSPTGPETQYF. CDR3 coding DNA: TGCGCCAGCAGCCCGACAGGGCCAGAGACCCAGTACTTC.

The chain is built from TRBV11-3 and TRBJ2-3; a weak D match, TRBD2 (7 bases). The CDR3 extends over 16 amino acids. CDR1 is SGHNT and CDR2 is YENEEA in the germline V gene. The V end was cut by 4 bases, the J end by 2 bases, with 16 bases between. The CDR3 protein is CASSSGAGDTTDTQYF. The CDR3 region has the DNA TGTGCCAGCAGCTCGGGGGCGGGAGACACCACAGATACGCAGTATTTT.